The 11 T cell receptor beta chains given below trace back to one sample, sequenced in a study of control samples from healthy donors and cancer patients (dated by TCRdb to between 2020 and 2021). To prepare the library, the immunoSEQ multiplex PCR assay was applied. In TCRdb, the immuneACCESS table is reduced to in-frame sequences with V and J assigned. These tables do not hold every clone; where another copy was compared, an unresolved V gene accounts for under half, and the others remain unexplained. Counted in this sample were 50,000 to 55,000 clones; around 87% of them appeared once. Of the sample, 11% to 15% falls within the top ten clones. Sequences were obtained from PBMCs. Receptors originate from a man in his sixties with head and neck cancer.

The CDR3, as DNA: TGTGCCAGCAGCTTAGGCAACAGGGGATTGAACACTGAAGCTTTCTTT. Residues: CASSLGNRGLNTEAFF. The chain is built from TRBV13 and TRBJ1-1; 7 nucleotides line up with TRBD1. This CDR3 is 16 amino acids long. The germline gives CDR1 PRHDT, CDR2 FYEKMQ (reference sequence). The junction had 4 bases not matched to a gene; V was cut back by 0 bases and J by 0 bases.

The chain links TRBV5-1 to TRBJ1-3; perhaps TRBD1 as D (5 bases). This CDR3 contains 19 residues. The V gene lost 4 bases and the J gene lost 0 bases, with 23 bases spanning the gap. Looked up from germline, CDR1 is SGHRS and CDR2 is YFSETQ. CDR3 protein: CASSPWGREKGGSGNTIYF. The CDR3 DNA reads as TGCGCCAGCAGCCCCTGGGGCAGGGAGAAAGGTGGCTCTGGAAACACCATATATTTT.

The rearrangement links TRBV6-5 to TRBJ1-2; 8 positions agree with TRBD1. This CDR3 has 14 amino acids. The trim removed 6 bases at V and 4 bases at J, leaving 7 bases unmatched. CDR1 is MNHEY and CDR2 is SVGAGI in the germline V gene. The CDR3 nucleotides read TGTGCCAGCAGGCTACGACAGGGGAGCTATGGCTACACCTTC. Its protein is CASRLRQGSYGYTF.

Written as DNA, the CDR3 is TGTGCCAGTAGTCCTTGGACAGGGCACTACGAGCAGTACTTC. Its protein product is CASSPWTGHYEQYF. This chain connects TRBV19 to TRBJ2-7; TRBD1 matches at 8 bases. Unmatched junction bases numbered 6, after V lost 5 bases and J lost 3 bases. The germline gives CDR1 LNHDA, CDR2 SQIVND (reference sequence). The CDR3 totals 14 residues.

The rearrangement joins TRBV19 to TRBJ2-7; the D gene is possibly TRBD2 (6 bases). Germline CDR1 and CDR2: LNHDA and SQIVND (reference sequence). V dropped 7 bases and J dropped 2 bases, with 18 bases sitting between them. The CDR3 has 15 amino acids. CDR3 region: CASNSPGTATYEQYF. DNA for the CDR3: TGTGCCAGTAATTCCCCCGGGACTGCAACCTACGAGCAGTACTTC.

The chain links TRBV4-2 to TRBJ2-5; D unclear. Germline CDR1 and CDR2: LGHNA and YNFKEQ. The V gene lost 0 bases and the J gene lost 2 bases, with 10 bases spanning the gap. This CDR3 contains 15 residues. CDR3 bases: TGTGCCAGCAGCCAAGAAAAGACGTATCAAGAGACCCAGTACTTC. This sequence encodes CASSQEKTYQETQYF.

The chain is built from TRBV3-1 (or the pseudogene TRBV3-2) and TRBJ1-2; 8 positions agree with TRBD1. Germline V gene sequence: CDR1 LGHDT, CDR2 YNNKEL (reference sequence). This CDR3 has 15 amino acids. Trimming cost V 2 bases and J 4 bases; bases outside gene matches: 6. The CDR3: CASSQPTGGVYGYTF. The CDR3 DNA is TGTGCCAGCAGCCAACCCACAGGGGGAGTCTATGGCTACACCTTC.

The chain carries TRBV18 and TRBJ1-3; D unclear. This CDR3 contains 16 residues. V dropped 3 bases and J dropped 4 bases, with 16 bases sitting between them. Germline V gene data show CDR1 as KGHSH and CDR2 as LQKENI. CDR3 DNA: TGTGCCAGCTCACCGGCGTCCTTAGGAAGAGGAAACACCATATATTTT. This sequence encodes CASSPASLGRGNTIYF.

This sequence joins TRBV7-9 and TRBJ1-4, with a possible D match to TRBD1 (5 bases). Germline V gene lookup returns CDR1 SEHNR and CDR2 FQNEAQ (reference sequence). The V gene lost 6 bases and the J gene lost 6 bases, with 14 bases spanning the gap. The CDR3 is made up of 14 amino acids. CDR3 sequence reads: CASSRGADYEKLFF. As DNA, the CDR3 is TGTGCCAGCAGTCGTGGGGCGGACTATGAAAAACTGTTTTTT. The complete variable domain, with remaining parts taken from reference TRBV7-9 and TRBJ1-4, reads DTGVSQNPRHKITKRGQNVTFRCDPISEHNRLYWYRQTLGQGPEFLTYFQNEAQLEKSRLLSDRFSAERPKGSFSTLEIQRTEQGDSAMYLCASSRGADYEKLFFGSGTQLSVL.

The chain joins TRBV29-1 to TRBJ2-3; 13 bases line up with TRBD2. CDR3 length: 17 amino acids. The germline V gene has CDR1 SQVTM and CDR2 ANQGSEA. Losses at the gene ends were 4 bases for V and 0 bases for J; bases not matched to a gene: 7. CDR3 DNA sequence: TGCAGCGTTGTAGGGACTAGCGGGGAGACTAGCACAGATACGCAGTATTTT. This encodes CSVVGTSGETSTDTQYF.

The rearrangement uses TRBV3-1 (or the pseudogene TRBV3-2) and TRBJ2-3, with D possibly being TRBD1 (6 bases). Germline V gene sequence: CDR1 LGHDT, CDR2 YNNKEL (reference sequence). This CDR3 comprises 15 residues. V was pared by 0 bases and J by 1 base, with 8 bases between. CDR3 loop: CASSQEAGGTDTQYF. CDR3 bases: TGTGCCAGCAGCCAAGAGGCAGGGGGCACAGATACGCAGTATTTT.